This T cell receptor beta chain was sequenced during a study of blood T cell repertoires in COVID-19 (dated by TCRdb to about 2020). A note on the overall study: Samples covering the acute and convalescent phases of COVID-19 were provided by collaborators in the United States, Italy and Spain. The repertoires were released in a freely available public database meant as a resource for research on the immune response to SARS-CoV-2. Samples came from the ongoing ImmuneRACE study (first 160 participants) plus 1,254 subjects from 6 global collaborators. The dataset comprised deeply sampled blood TCRbeta repertoires from subjects exposed to, actively infected with, or recovered from COVID-19. Nearly every sample came with metadata listing a de-identified subject ID, COVID-19 status, age in years and sex. The material from the prospective study consisted of cDNA or gDNA derived from T cells, B-cell-depleted T cells, or PBMCs. Where available, HLA class I and class II types were taken from metadata supplied by the sample provider and were not determined by assay-based typing.

In the case of this clone: Its antigen has not been determined. No base quality information exists; no much larger clone differs at one position.

The germline V gene (reference sequence) yields GTSNPN for CDR1 and SVGIG for CDR2. V has 8 bases trimmed and J has 0 bases trimmed; junction bases matching no gene number 7. The CDR3, from cysteine to phenylalanine, totals 14 residues. Here the CDR3 DNA is all that survives: 42 bases in frame from base 1. The immunoSEQ Assay, a bias-controlled multiplex PCR, was used to amplify TCRbeta CDR3 regions from genomic DNA. The authors' analysis ran thus. Nucleated cell counts per sample were estimated from amplification of reference gene primers within the assay. To quantify the absolute abundance of each unique TCRbeta CDR3 rearrangement, sequence reads were collapsed and filtered. For each sample, productive Simpson clonality was calculated as the square root of Simpson's diversity index across productive rearrangements. TCRdb limited this immuneACCESS table to in-frame rearrangements with V and J called. A share of clones is missing; checked studies link under half to unresolved V genes, and the rest is unexplained. V and J calls and clone size are those listed in that table; D and trimming were worked out from the DNA. Here the sample has a few hundred thousand clones; about nine tenths occur a single time. About 2.2% of the sample is in the top ten clones.

Points the paper makes about the study in general: How much clinical and demographic metadata was included differed by source and by participant, and the metadata was provided uncurated.

Another Seattle source contributed samples from volunteer blood donors who had recovered from COVID-19. Collaborating institutions collected whole blood in K2EDTA tubes following their own protocols. For TCRbeta analysis, collaborators shipped samples in one of three forms: frozen whole blood, isolated PBMCs, or DNA extracted from either of those sample types. This TCR derives from a woman aged 50 to 65 who had recovered from COVID-19. The chain couples TRBV30 to TRBJ1-3, and 7 bases in between align with TRBD1. Sequencing was carried out using peripheral blood. The CDR3 amino acid sequence is: CAASTGASGNTIYF. Here is the DNA: TGTGCCGCCTCAACAGGGGCCTCTGGAAACACCATATATTTT. Where the CDR3 stops, the reference TRBV30 and TRBJ1-3 genes take over; the full variable domain is SQTIHQWPATLVQPVGSPLSLECTVEGTSNPNLYWYRQAAGRGLQLLFYSVGIGQISSEVPQNLSASRPQDRQFILSSKKLLLSDSGFYLCAASTGASGNTIYFGEGSWLTVV.